This T cell receptor beta chain was identified in a study of Graves' ophthalmopathy and Graves' hyperthyroidism. This clonotype has at least ten counts. One junction end does not reproduce the germline sequence, and a read error may be involved. Researchers took RNA transcripts and amplified TCR beta CDR3 regions from them. Following a first-round RT-PCR that used HTBI primers, a second-round multiplex PCR was carried out. Via MiXCR, TCRdb re-called the multiplex PCR reads, giving one row per CDR3 protein. The repertoire holds roughly 500,000 distinct CDR3 sequences, with 13% to 15% as singletons. None of the included patients had other autoimmune diseases, uncontrolled infections, pregnancy or lactation, as these led to exclusion. Each diagnosis was determined on the basis of clinical symptoms, serum thyroxine, TRAb, thyroid ultrasound and orbital computed tomography. This clonotype originated in a woman in her thirties with Graves' ophthalmopathy. Input material: blood.

CDR3 loop: CASSLEGPNYGNTF. DNA for the CDR3: TGTGCCAGCAGTTTAGAGGGACCAAACTATGGCAACACCTTC. V usage is TRBV28 and J usage is TRBJ1-2; D is perhaps TRBD1 (5 bases). CDR3 length: 14 residues. Germline V gene lookup returns CDR1 MDHEN and CDR2 SYDVKM.